The TCR beta chain under discussion was sequenced for a study of T cells in Graves' hyperthyroidism and ophthalmopathy. Study in general: The authors collected peripheral blood at initial diagnosis, before any treatment. Study-wide points: Ophthalmopathy and stable hyperthyroidism were separated by a 13 V-J model.

This CDR3 spans 14 amino acids. CDR1 DFQATT and CDR2 SNEGSKA come from the germline V gene (reference sequence). The TCR beta CDR3 regions underwent amplification using RNA transcripts as the source. The HTBI primer set was used in a first-round RT-PCR of the TCR CDR3. TCRdb independently ran MiXCR on the multiplex PCR reads; one entry per CDR3 protein. The profile covers hundreds of thousands of distinct CDR3 sequences, with approximately 14% appearing a single time and about 12% taken by the ten largest. Exclusions: uncontrolled infection, other autoimmune disease, pregnancy, lactation. Extraction of PBMCs used more than 8.5 ml of fresh peripheral blood. A note on this clonotype: The antigen remains unidentified. Its ends do not fully match the called genes, so a read error is possible.

The sequenced sample consisted of blood. This sequence joins TRBV20-1 and TRBJ2-4; 8 positions match TRBD1. The clonotype comes from a woman aged 45 to 65 with Graves' ophthalmopathy. CDR3 DNA sequence: TGCAGTGCTAGAGATTGGACAGGGTTAAACATTCGGTACTTC. It encodes CSARDWTGLNIRYF.